This entry lists 11 T cell receptor beta chains sequenced from one sample in a study of blood T cell repertoires in COVID-19. TCRdb's copy holds only in-frame clones and misses some; the assay was immunoSEQ multiplex PCR. The sample includes about 130,000 clones, approximately 80% seen only once; the top ten take 9.2%. Input material: PBMCs or T cells enriched from blood (not recorded which). These receptors all stem from a man aged 45 to 65 who had recovered from COVID-19.

The rearrangement joins TRBV19 to TRBJ1-2; D ambiguous. The V end was cut by 5 bases, the J end by 5 bases, with 18 bases between. The germline V gene encodes CDR1 LNHDA and CDR2 SQIVND (reference sequence). This CDR3 has 15 amino acids. The CDR3 DNA reads TGTGCCAGTAGTCTAACAGAACTAGGAGGATATGGCTACACCTTC. The encoded protein is CASSLTELGGYGYTF. The full variable domain, rest sourced from reference TRBV19 and TRBJ1-2, is DGGITQSPKYLFRKEGQNVTLSCEQNLNHDAMYWYRQDPGQGLRLIYYSQIVNDFQKGDIAEGYSVSREKKESFPLTVTSAQKNPTAFYLCASSLTELGGYGYTFGSGTRLTVV.

The chain couples TRBV6-2 or TRBV6-3 to TRBJ2-7; 7 bases fit TRBD1. CDR1 is MNHEY and CDR2 is SVGEGT in the germline V gene. This CDR3 has 16 amino acids. V lost 2 bases and J lost 3; bases outside the gene matches: 10. The CDR3 loop is CASSYVFGQESYEQYF. CDR3 bases: TGTGCCAGCAGTTACGTCTTCGGACAGGAGAGCTACGAGCAGTACTTC.

This clone was found a few times. The chain recombines TRBV29-1 with TRBJ1-4, with D perhaps matching TRBD1 (6 bases). The CDR3 is 12 amino acids. Germline V gene data show CDR1 as SQVTM and CDR2 as ANQGSEA. V lost 6 bases to trimming and J lost 8 bases, with 13 bases between them. The CDR3 bases are TGCAGCGTATCAATGGGGGCGGAAAAACTGTTTTTT. It translates to CSVSMGAEKLFF. The full variable domain, rest sourced from reference TRBV29-1 and TRBJ1-4, is SAVISQKPSRDICQRGTSLTIQCQVDSQVTMMFWYRQQPGQSLTLIATANQGSEATYESGFVIDKFPISRPNLTFSTLTVSNMSPEDSSIYLCSVSMGAEKLFFGSGTQLSVL.

V and J are TRBV15 and TRBJ2-7, with TRBD1 identical over 8 bases. The junction had 1 base not matched to a gene; V was cut back by 0 bases and J by 0 bases. The CDR3 sequence is 15 residues long. The germline V gene encodes CDR1 LNHNV and CDR2 YYDKDF (reference sequence). CDR3 DNA: TGTGCCACCAGCAGAGAACAGGGGGACTCCTACGAGCAGTACTTC. Its translation is CATSREQGDSYEQYF.

CDR3 DNA sequence: TGCGCCAGCAGCTTTGGGCTAGCGGGGGAGATTAGCACAGATACGCAGTATTTT. This gives the protein CASSFGLAGEISTDTQYF. The chain joins TRBV5-1 to TRBJ2-3; 10 nucleotides line up with TRBD2. The ends lost 2 bases at V and 0 bases at J; junction bases unmatched: 9. This CDR3 contains 18 residues. Germline V gene lookup returns CDR1 SGHRS and CDR2 YFSETQ.

The gene calls are TRBV4-3 and TRBJ2-5; 12 bases are shared with TRBD1. V was pared by 4 bases and J by 5 bases, with 17 bases of the junction left unmatched. The CDR3 consists of 19 residues. Germline CDR1 and CDR2: LGHNA and YSLEER. CDR3 nucleotides: TGCGCCAGCAGCCCACAGCCGGGACAGGGGGCTGACGTGATGGAGACCCAGTACTTC. It specifies CASSPQPGQGADVMETQYF.

This rearrangement joins TRBV10-2 to TRBJ2-4; TRBD2 agrees at 10 bases. Germline V lookup: CDR1 WSHSY, CDR2 SAAADI. J gave up 0 bases and V 0 bases, and 8 bases lay outside the gene matches. This CDR3 region has 19 residues. CDR3 sequence reads: CASSESGASGGLAKNIQYF. DNA of the CDR3: TGCGCCAGCAGTGAGTCGGGGGCTAGCGGGGGCCTAGCCAAAAACATTCAGTACTTC.

This chain links TRBV9 with TRBJ2-2; TRBD2 aligns across 8 bases. Trimming removed 2 bases from V and 1 base from J; junction bases left unmatched: 1. The CDR3 contains 15 residues. Germline CDR1 is SGDLS and CDR2 is YYNGEE. CDR3 in amino acids: CASSVSGGNTGELFF. The CDR3 DNA is TGTGCCAGCAGCGTGAGCGGGGGGAACACCGGGGAGCTGTTTTTT.

This clone turned up a few times. The chain links TRBV9 to TRBJ1-1; the D gene is possibly TRBD1 (6 bases). This CDR3 has 13 amino acids. Germline lookup yields CDR1 SGDLS and CDR2 YYNGEE. Trimming shortened V by 0 bases and J by 8 bases, and 11 bases separated the two germline ends. CDR3 DNA sequence: TGTGCCAGCAGCGTAGGCCCAGGGGACGAAGCTTTCTTT. Protein: CASSVGPGDEAFF.

The genes are TRBV7-9 and TRBJ1-2; D ambiguous. Trimming pared 5 bases from V and 0 bases from J, leaving 10 bases between. This CDR3 has 14 residues. Germline CDR1 SEHNR, CDR2 FQNEAQ (reference sequence). DNA for the CDR3: TGTGCCAGCAGCCTTGACATAGCTAACTATGGCTACACCTTC. Translated, it gives CASSLDIANYGYTF.

This rearrangement joins TRBV10-3 to TRBJ1-6; the match to TRBD1 covers 10 bases. Per the germline V gene, CDR1 is ENHRY and CDR2 is SYGVKD. Trimming at V came to 4 bases and at J to 7 bases, leaving 4 bases not matched to a gene. This CDR3 contains 15 residues. CDR3 DNA sequence: TGTGCCATCAGTGGACAGGGGGCTGAGAATTCACCCCTCCACTTT. This encodes CAISGQGAENSPLHF.